This TCR beta chain emerged from a study of T cell changes during pregnancy in multiple sclerosis. TCRdb's table, derived via immunoSEQ multiplex PCR, lists solely in-frame clones and lacks some. The repertoire holds tens of thousands of clones, approximately 92% seen once, with 1% in the top ten. The CDR3 contains 14 residues. V dropped 0 bases and J dropped 9; count of bases not matched to a gene: 5. Germline V gene lookup returns CDR1 SGDLS and CDR2 YYNGEE. This sequence was found in a female donor with multiple sclerosis, enrolled in a pregnancy study. The sequencing used peripheral blood, collected in the first trimester of pregnancy. The chain uses TRBV9 and TRBJ2-1, with TRBD2 matching over 8 bases. The CDR3 reads CASSVAGGPSEQFF. The CDR3 DNA is TGTGCCAGCAGCGTAGCGGGAGGGCCAAGTGAGCAGTTCTTC.